This T cell receptor beta chain emerged from a study of blood T cell repertoires in COVID-19. As for the study in general: Nucleic acid was either cDNA or gDNA, and it came from T cells, B-cell-depleted T cells, or PBMCs.

V lost 8 bases and J 7 bases, leaving 14 bases between the germline ends. The CDR3 has 13 amino acids. From germline, CDR1 is MDHEN and CDR2 SYDVKM. In this sample, this clone turned up once. Sequencing used immunoSEQ multiplex PCR; TCRdb keeps in-frame clones, though not all of them. The table has about 89,000 clones, about 85% seen once. The sequencing sample was made of peripheral blood. The chain is built from TRBV28 and TRBJ1-4; TRBD1 might be the D (5 bases). The sequence was obtained from a male donor with acute or convalescent COVID-19. The CDR3 nucleotides are TGTGCCAGCCGAGACAGTAGTAGTGAAAAACTGTTTTTT. It is translated as CASRDSSSEKLFF.